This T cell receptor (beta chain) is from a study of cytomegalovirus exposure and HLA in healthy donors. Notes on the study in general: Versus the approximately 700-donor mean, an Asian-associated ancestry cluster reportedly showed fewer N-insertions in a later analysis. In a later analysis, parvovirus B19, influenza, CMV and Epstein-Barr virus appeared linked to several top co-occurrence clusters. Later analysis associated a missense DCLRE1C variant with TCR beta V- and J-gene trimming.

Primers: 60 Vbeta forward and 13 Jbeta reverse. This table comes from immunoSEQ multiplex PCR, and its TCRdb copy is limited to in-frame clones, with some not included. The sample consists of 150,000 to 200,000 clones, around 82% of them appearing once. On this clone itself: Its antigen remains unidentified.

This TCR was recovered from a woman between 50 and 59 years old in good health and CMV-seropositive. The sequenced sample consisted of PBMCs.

CDR3 protein: CASSIEGHLNTEAFF. CDR3 DNA sequence: TGTGCCAGCAGCATTGAGGGACATCTGAACACTGAAGCTTTCTTT. The V and J genes are TRBV5-8 and TRBJ1-1; TRBD1 might be the D (6 bases). In germline, CDR1 is SGHTS, CDR2 YDEGEE. Trimming left V 4 bases short and J 0 bases short, with 13 bases between. This CDR3 is 15 amino acids long.